This T cell receptor beta chain was sequenced in a study of T cell repertoires in cytomegalovirus infection (dated by TCRdb to about 2019). Context from the whole study: Donor HLA type was relevant to the analysis, as public TCR beta signatures indicated carriage of CMV infection together with the matching HLA type.

The data were produced on an Illumina HiSeq 1500. The public sequencing data were trimmed at Q25 with fastp and processed into clonotypes with MiXCR by TCRdb, which kept only in-frame beta chains. Identical CDR3 proteins give one entry, which carries the most common genes and DNA. This sample comprises 150,000 to 200,000 distinct CDR3 sequences, roughly 17% of them detected only once. The ten most abundant clones make up around a sixth of the sample. Relative to germline, V is missing 7 bases and J is missing 3 bases, with 1 base of the junction outside any gene match. CDR1 and CDR2 are drawn from the germline V gene: KGHDR, SFDVKD. The CDR3 runs 12 amino acids, cysteine and phenylalanine included. Only the CDR3 region is kept as DNA, spanning 36 bases read in frame from base 1. What the authors observed across the whole study: Cumulative frequency of public TCR beta family members discriminated carriers of CMV infection plus the relevant HLA type in this cohort and an independent roughly 350-donor cohort. In the ex vivo response, HLA-C-restricted CMV-specific TCR beta clonotypes were dominant, and in two of eight donors the single most frequent clonotype came from this HLA-C-restricted group.

In its sample, this clonotype was seen a few times. Its antigen is unknown. Base qualities are not recorded, but no much larger clone differs from it by a single base. The clonotype originates from a human donor in good health (CMV status not recorded). Some clones in this sample may be carry-over from other donors' samples. Input material: CD8+ T cells from PBMCs. The sequence links TRBV24-1 to TRBJ1-2, with 7 junctional bases fitting TRBD1. The DNA sequence follows: TGTGCCACCAGCGACAGGGACTATGGCTACACCTTC. Translated, this is CATSDRDYGYTF.